A single T cell receptor beta chain is shown here with its context. The antigen remains undetermined. This entry is derived from a study of CD8 T cells in ankylosing spondylitis. Study conclusions and caveats: Reportedly, matched ankylosing spondylitis synovial fluid was significantly enriched for disease-linked clones. For ankylosing spondylitis blood, a TCR beta motif of 7 or 8 highly homologous variants appeared characteristic.

From germline, CDR1 is MNHNS and CDR2 SASEGT. V trimming: 6 bases; J trimming: 3 bases; junction bases outside the gene matches: 4. The length of the CDR3 is 14 residues. TCRdb used MiXCR to reprocess the 5' RACE reads, holding one entry per CDR3 protein. The sample comprises some 700,000 distinct CDR3 sequences, under 20% of which are singletons, and around 19% rests with the top ten. Sequenced input: blood, either unsorted or a sorted T cell fraction (not recorded which). This TCR came from a male donor with ankylosing spondylitis. The V gene is TRBV6-1, the J gene TRBJ2-3; 9 nucleotides agree with TRBD1. CDR3 in amino acids: CASRGQGGTDTQYF. CDR3 bases: TGTGCCAGCAGGGGACAGGGTGGTACAGATACGCAGTATTTT.